The 10 T cell receptor beta chains below come from one sample, sequenced in a study of blood T cell repertoires in COVID-19. TCRdb's copy holds only in-frame clones and misses some; the assay was immunoSEQ multiplex PCR. The sample shows more than 100,000 clones, around three quarters of them seen only once. Sequencing input: peripheral blood. The receptor set was obtained from a woman over 75 with acute or convalescent COVID-19.

The genes are TRBV5-5 and TRBJ2-7; D is unclear. CDR1 and CDR2 (germline): SGHKS, YYEKEE (reference sequence). The CDR3 has 14 amino acids. The V end was cut by 0 bases, the J end by 1 base, with 8 bases between. DNA of the CDR3: TGTGCCAGCAGCTTGGGCCCGAGATCCTACGAGCAGTACTTC. Protein product: CASSLGPRSYEQYF.

V and J are TRBV6-2 or TRBV6-3 and TRBJ1-1; D might be TRBD1 (5 bases). Trimming took off 2 bases at V and 2 bases at J, with 12 bases between the two ends. This CDR3 is built from 15 residues. Germline CDR1 and CDR2: MNHEY and SVGEGT. The CDR3: CASSYGGAVNTEAFF. The DNA for the CDR3 is TGTGCCAGCAGTTACGGAGGGGCAGTAAACACTGAAGCTTTCTTT.

The rearrangement uses TRBV21-1 and TRBJ2-2; whether TRBD2, the table's D call, matches the DNA was not checked. TRBV21-1 is tagged as a pseudogene. The CDR3 totals 19 residues. This chain's CDR3 is CASSKGGRVSGSLTGELFF. The DNA of the CDR3 is TGTGCCAGCAGCAAAGGGGGTCGGGTTAGCGGGAGTCTTACCGGGGAGCTGTTTTTT.

The V call is TRBV2, the J call TRBJ2-1, with D possibly being TRBD2 (7 bases). V lost 7 bases and J 13 bases, leaving 17 bases between the germline ends. CDR1 is SNHLY and CDR2 is FYNNEI in the germline V gene. CDR3 length equals 12 residues. Here the CDR3 DNA reads TGTGCCAGCAAGGGGGGGACCTTTCATCAGTTCTTC. Protein product: CASKGGTFHQFF.

The rearrangement joins TRBV11-1 to TRBJ2-3, with 8 bases identical to TRBD2. The CDR3 extends over 15 amino acids. In germline, CDR1 is SGHAT, CDR2 FQDESV (reference sequence). With V trimmed by 5 bases and J by 2 bases, 6 bases remained unmatched. The CDR3 DNA follows: TGTGCCAGCAGCCAGGCCGGGGGGGCCACAGATACGCAGTATTTT. This encodes CASSQAGGATDTQYF.

This rearrangement joins TRBV29-1 to TRBJ2-7; TRBD2 aligns across 11 bases. This CDR3 has 14 amino acids. Germline CDR1 SQVTM, CDR2 ANQGSEA. V dropped 6 bases and J dropped 0; count of bases not matched to a gene: 4. CDR3 nucleotide sequence: TGCAGCGTGACGGGACTAGCGGACTCCTACGAGCAGTACTTC. This translates into CSVTGLADSYEQYF.

The chain combines TRBV4-2 with TRBJ2-4; a weak D match, TRBD2 (6 bases). Trimming took off 4 bases at V and 0 bases at J, with 19 bases between the two ends. The CDR3 covers 18 residues. Germline V gene data show CDR1 as LGHNA and CDR2 as YNFKEQ. Here the CDR3 reads CASSPGGGTNIAKNIQYF. The CDR3 DNA is TGTGCCAGCAGCCCGGGCGGAGGGACCAATATAGCCAAAAACATTCAGTACTTC.

This clone appeared a single time. In DNA, the CDR3 is TGTGCCAGCAGTGGCCATTCAGGACAGGGGGACACTGAAGCTTTCTTT. This sequence encodes CASSGHSGQGDTEAFF. The rearrangement uses TRBV6-1 and TRBJ1-1; 10 bases align to TRBD1. Germline-derived CDR1 and CDR2 are MNHNS and SASEGT. V shed 4 bases, J shed 3 bases, and the junction held 8 bases outside the gene matches. The CDR3 runs 16 residues.

The V gene is TRBV6-5, the J gene TRBJ1-2; weak D call: TRBD1 (6 bases). Germline CDR1 MNHEY, CDR2 SVGAGI. V was clipped by 0 bases and J by 8 bases, with 13 bases between them. This CDR3 region has 14 residues. CDR3 coding DNA: TGTGCCAGCAGTTACTCAGGGGAGGGGGGCGGCTACACCTTC. Translating gives CASSYSGEGGGYTF.

V gene TRBV29-1 combines with J gene TRBJ1-2; 7 bases map to TRBD1. After removal of 5 bases from V and 7 bases from J, the junction contained 13 bases not matched to a gene. The CDR3 loop spans 14 amino acids. Per the germline V gene, CDR1 is SQVTM and CDR2 is ANQGSEA. This CDR3 reads CSVSRSGQVGGYTF. The CDR3 DNA follows: TGCAGCGTTTCTAGAAGTGGACAGGTTGGTGGCTACACCTTC.